One and the same sample provided the 2 T cell receptor beta chains below, sequenced in a study of CD4 and CD8 cells across lung adenocarcinoma regions. MiXCR, applied by TCRdb to the PCR reads, yields one record per CDR3 protein. This table has tens of thousands of distinct CDR3 sequences, roughly half appearing once. The source material was CD8+ T cells from the center of a lung tumor. These TCRs come from a female donor with lung adenocarcinoma. The CD4 and CD8 labels of this study may be unreliable.

The genes are TRBV20-1 and TRBJ2-5; TRBD1 might be the D (5 bases). The DNA matches TRBJ2-1 better at its end, which makes the J call doubtful. This CDR3 is built from 15 residues. Germline V gene lookup returns CDR1 DFQATT and CDR2 SNEGSKA (reference sequence). The CDR3 region is CSAENRFRPYNEQFF. In DNA, the CDR3 is TGCAGTGCGGAGAACAGGTTCAGGCCGTACAATGAGCAGTTCTTC.

The sample holds a few counts of this clonotype. The chain carries TRBV10-1 and TRBJ2-3; D uncertain. The CDR3 loop spans 14 amino acids. The V and J ends lost 0 bases and 0 bases respectively, with 4 bases between them. The V gene's germline CDR1 is WNHNN and CDR2 SYGVQD (reference sequence). The CDR3 DNA reads as TGCGCCAGCAGTGAGTCCCCTAGCACAGATACGCAGTATTTT. Translating it yields CASSESPSTDTQYF.